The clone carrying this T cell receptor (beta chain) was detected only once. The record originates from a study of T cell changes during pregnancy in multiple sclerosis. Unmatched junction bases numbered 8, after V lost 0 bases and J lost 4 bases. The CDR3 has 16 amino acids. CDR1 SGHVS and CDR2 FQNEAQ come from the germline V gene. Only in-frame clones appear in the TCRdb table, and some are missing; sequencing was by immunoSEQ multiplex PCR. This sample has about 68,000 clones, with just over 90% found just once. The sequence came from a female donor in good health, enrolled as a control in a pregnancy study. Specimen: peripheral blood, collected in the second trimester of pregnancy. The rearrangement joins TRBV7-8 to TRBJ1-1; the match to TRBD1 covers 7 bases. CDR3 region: CASSLAGGGDGTEAFF. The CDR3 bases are TGTGCCAGCAGCTTAGCCGGAGGGGGCGATGGCACTGAAGCTTTCTTT.